What follows is one T cell receptor (beta chain) and its context. Its antigen remains unknown. The data stem from a study of long-term antiretroviral therapy in people with HIV. Findings and limits, study-wide: Unavailable data included ART adherence, viral resistance and therapy changes (switches in treatment).

Survey-level immunoSEQ v3.0 assays were run. TCRdb keeps only in-frame clones here, not all; method: immunoSEQ multiplex PCR. Of some 21,000 clones in the sample, more than 70% were seen once. The CDR3 contains 14 residues. The samples comprised roughly 0.95-10 million cryopreserved PBMC ahead of DNA extraction. The sample was unsorted PBMCs, taken around 1.7 years before starting antiretroviral therapy. The TCR sequence derives from a woman in her thirties or forties with HIV. The gene calls are TRBV7-5 and TRBJ2-1. TRBV7-5 is tagged as a pseudogene. This chain's CDR3 is CAGMTGTPYNEQFF. As DNA, the CDR3 is TGTGCCGGGATGACGGGCACACCCTACAATGAGCAGTTCTTC.